This entry lists 18 T cell receptor beta chains sequenced from one sample in a study of shared clonotypes between healthy human individuals. Clones were read by immunoSEQ multiplex PCR, and TCRdb kept only the in-frame ones, dropping some. The sample holds approximately 2.1 million clones, just over 90% seen once. The sequenced sample was naive CD4+ T cells from PBMCs. Documented subset: CD45RA+ positively selected. These receptors originate from a man between 18 and 35 years old in good health. Some clones in this sample may be carry-over from other donors' samples.

The chain carries TRBV7-9 and TRBJ2-2, with a weak D call TRBD2 (6 bases). The CDR3 is made up of 16 amino acids. The germline V gene has CDR1 SEHNR and CDR2 FQNEAQ (reference sequence). V was shortened by 4 bases and J by 8 bases, with 20 bases between the two germline ends. The CDR3: CASSYIAEGPAGELFF. CDR3 DNA: TGTGCCAGCAGCTATATAGCGGAAGGGCCTGCGGGGGAGCTGTTTTTT.

V is TRBV6-1 and J is TRBJ2-7, with 8 bases identical to TRBD2. The CDR3 spans 14 residues. The germline V gene has CDR1 MNHNS and CDR2 SASEGT. The ends lost 7 bases at V and 0 bases at J; junction bases unmatched: 5. DNA for the CDR3: TGTGCCAGCAACCGGGGGGGACACTCCTACGAGCAGTACTTC. It yields the protein CASNRGGHSYEQYF.

This chain uses TRBV9 with TRBJ2-3; perhaps TRBD1 as D (6 bases). V lost 4 bases and J lost 3, with 18 bases in between. There are 16 residues in the CDR3. The V gene's germline CDR1 is SGDLS and CDR2 YYNGEE. CDR3 residues: CASSLAQGRGTDTQYF. The CDR3 DNA reads as TGTGCCAGCAGCCTTGCCCAGGGGCGAGGTACAGATACGCAGTATTTT.

The rearrangement joins TRBV27 to TRBJ2-7, with a possible D match to TRBD1 (5 bases). This CDR3 is 13 amino acids long. Per the germline V gene, CDR1 is MNHEY and CDR2 is SMNVEV (reference sequence). V lost 2 bases and J 3 bases, leaving 8 bases between the germline ends. CDR3 region: CASSLNTGYEQYF. The CDR3 region has the DNA TGTGCCAGCAGTTTAAATACAGGCTACGAGCAGTACTTC.

V gene TRBV29-1 combines with J gene TRBJ1-1, with D unclear. The length of the CDR3 is 15 residues. Germline loops: CDR1 SQVTM, CDR2 ANQGSEA. V lost 4 bases and J 5 bases, leaving 20 bases between the germline ends. DNA of the CDR3: TGCAGCGTTGGGCCCGGAGGCCCGGTGCTTACTGAAGCTTTCTTT. This codes for CSVGPGGPVLTEAFF.

This clone was counted a single time. The CDR3 here is CASSQVGSNYGYTF. In DNA form, the CDR3 reads TGCGCCAGCAGCCAAGTAGGTTCTAACTATGGCTACACCTTC. The V call is TRBV4-1, the J call TRBJ1-2; D gene ambiguous. V was pared by 1 base and J by 0 bases, with 6 bases between. The germline V gene encodes CDR1 MGHRA and CDR2 YSYEKL. The CDR3 spans 14 residues.

The chain carries TRBV29-1 and TRBJ2-7, with D maybe TRBD1 (6 bases). Deletions cut 2 bases from V and 4 bases from J, with 15 bases between. Germline-derived CDR1 and CDR2 are SQVTM and ANQGSEA. The CDR3 extends over 14 amino acids. CDR3 sequence: CSVEHPGDPYEQYF. CDR3 DNA sequence: TGCAGCGTTGAACATCCAGGGGACCCTTACGAGCAGTACTTC.

With respect to this clone: Additional DNA sequences in this sample encode the identical CDR3. V usage is TRBV7-9 and J usage is TRBJ2-7; 7 bases fit TRBD1. Trimming cost V 5 bases and J 3 bases; bases outside gene matches: 7. The CDR3 has 14 amino acids. Germline-derived CDR1 and CDR2 are SEHNR and FQNEAQ (reference sequence). CDR3 amino acids: CASSRGQNFYEQYF. Written as DNA, the CDR3 is TGTGCCAGCAGCCGGGGACAGAACTTCTACGAGCAGTACTTC.

This clone appeared a few times. Distinct nucleotide sequences in the sample also encode this CDR3. V gene TRBV5-1 combines with J gene TRBJ1-4, with D possibly being TRBD1 (5 bases). The germline gives CDR1 SGHRS, CDR2 YFSETQ. The CDR3 length is 15 residues. Trimming took off 0 bases at V and 2 bases at J, with 8 bases between the two ends. DNA for the CDR3: TGCGCCAGCAGCTTGGGGGCAGGGACTAATGAAAAACTGTTTTTT. Amino acid sequence: CASSLGAGTNEKLFF.

The V gene is TRBV15, the J gene TRBJ1-1, with 7 bases that match TRBD1. CDR1 LNHNV and CDR2 YYDKDF come from the germline V gene (reference sequence). Losses at the gene ends were 10 bases for V and 1 base for J; bases not matched to a gene: 21. CDR3 length: 18 residues. The CDR3 nucleotides are TGTGCCATCAACGCCCTAGAGACAGGGAGTTCTTCGAACACTGAAGCTTTCTTT. Translated: CAINALETGSSSNTEAFF.

As DNA, the CDR3 is TGTGCCAGCAGCGGGGTCGGGACAGGGCCCTACGAGCAGTACTTC. Encoded protein: CASSGVGTGPYEQYF. This chain connects TRBV5-4 to TRBJ2-7; TRBD1 matches at 9 bases. The V gene's germline CDR1 is SGHNT and CDR2 YYREEE (reference sequence). J gave up 2 bases and V 4 bases, and 7 bases lay outside the gene matches. CDR3 length: 15 residues.

The chain is built from TRBV6-5 and TRBJ2-7; no reliable D call. V was pared by 5 bases and J by 4 bases, with 18 bases between. This CDR3 has 15 residues. Germline-derived CDR1 and CDR2 are MNHEY and SVGAGI. The CDR3 DNA is TGTGCCAGCAGTCCCAGCCCCCTGCTGTATTACGAGCAGTACTTC. Its protein product is CASSPSPLLYYEQYF.

This clone has only one observation. V usage is TRBV4-2 and J usage is TRBJ2-5, with D perhaps given as TRBD1 or TRBD2 (5 bases each). The J call may be wrong; the DNA end is better matched by TRBJ2-7. The CDR3 runs to 15 residues. CDR1 and CDR2 from the germline V gene are LGHNA and YNFKEQ. For the CDR3, the DNA is TGTGCCAGCAGACAAACCGGGGACGGGACCTACGAGCAGTACTTC. Protein sequence: CASRQTGDGTYEQYF.

The V and J genes are TRBV6-5 and TRBJ2-7; D unclear. Germline CDR1 is MNHEY and CDR2 is SVGAGI. CDR3 length: 15 residues. The V and J ends lost 2 bases and 4 bases respectively, with 15 bases between them. The CDR3 sequence: CASSYESLGGYEQYF. The CDR3 nucleotides read TGTGCCAGCAGTTACGAGTCCCTAGGTGGTTACGAGCAGTACTTC.

The chain has TRBV27 and TRBJ2-7; 7 positions match TRBD1. Unmatched junction bases numbered 11, after V lost 4 bases and J lost 2 bases. This CDR3 is 16 amino acids long. From germline, CDR1 is MNHEY and CDR2 SMNVEV (reference sequence). CDR3 residues: CASSSSNRGLTYEQYF. For the CDR3, the DNA is TGTGCCAGCAGTTCCTCCAACAGGGGCCTAACCTACGAGCAGTACTTC.

The J gene is TRBJ2-3, the V gene TRBV4-2, with 8 bases fitting TRBD2. This CDR3 comprises 15 residues. The junction had 9 bases not matched to a gene; V was cut back by 8 bases and J by 2 bases. Germline V lookup: CDR1 LGHNA, CDR2 YNFKEQ. CDR3 sequence: CASQSGGGNTDTQYF. CDR3 DNA sequence: TGTGCCAGCCAGAGCGGGGGTGGAAACACAGATACGCAGTATTTT.

V gene TRBV2 combines with J gene TRBJ2-1, with D tentatively TRBD2 (5 bases). This CDR3 contains 11 residues. V dropped 8 bases and J dropped 8 bases, with 10 bases sitting between them. Germline assignment: CDR1 SNHLY and CDR2 FYNNEI. The DNA for the CDR3 is TGTGCCAGCGGGCCCGGGGATGAGCAGTTCTTC. This encodes CASGPGDEQFF.

The chain recombines TRBV7-9 with TRBJ2-4, with D perhaps assigned TRBD1 or TRBD2 (5 bases each). V gave up 1 base and J gave up 2 bases, with 6 bases separating them. This CDR3 contains 14 residues. The V gene's germline CDR1 is SEHNR and CDR2 FQNEAQ (reference sequence). CDR3 nucleotide sequence: TGTGCCAGCAGCTTAGGGGGGTCCAAAAACATTCAGTACTTC. Residues: CASSLGGSKNIQYF.